This note documents a single T cell receptor beta chain sequence. The target antigen is unknown. Germline V gives CDR1 SGHNT, CDR2 YENEEA. The CDR3 extends over 14 amino acids. V lost 1 base to trimming and J lost 6 bases, with 11 bases between them. The entry originates in a study of OX40 agonist ivuxolimab in advanced cancers. Across the study: The dose-escalation cohort had hepatocellular carcinoma, melanoma, renal cell or head and neck cancer. Allowance was made for prior anti-PD-1, anti-PD-L1 or anti-CTLA-4 therapy, and roughly 40% had some.

Study-wide results and caveats: Nonresponders included some who also had low normalized T-cell clonal expansion.

TCRdb's table, derived via immunoSEQ multiplex PCR, lists solely in-frame clones and lacks some. The sample has 100,000 or so clones, 80% to 90% seen once. The clonotype was recovered from an adult with an advanced solid tumor such as melanoma, head and neck, liver or kidney cancer. V usage is TRBV11-3 and J usage is TRBJ2-3, with D perhaps given as TRBD1 or TRBD2 (5 bases each). Sequencing used CD4+ or CD8+ T cells sorted from blood, obtained in a trial of the OX40 agonist ivuxolimab. The CDR3 DNA follows: TGTGCCAGCAGCTTAGTAAGAGGGGCCGATACGCAGTATTTT. Its translation is CASSLVRGADTQYF.